This T cell receptor (beta chain) appears in the sequencing data of a study of T-cell reconstitution after alpha-beta-depleted transplantation in children. Using unique molecular identifiers, the investigators prepared the TCRbeta library. TCRdb re-analysed the PCR reads in MiXCR, keeping a single row per CDR3 protein. The sample shows approximately 630,000 distinct CDR3 sequences, about an eighth of them seen only once. This CDR3 has 14 amino acids. V shed 8 bases, J shed 2 bases, and the junction held 5 bases outside the gene matches. Study-level results: It was surviving recipient T cells and thymic progenitors that gave some patients high TCRbeta diversity at day 60. Approximately two months post-transplant, alpha-beta T cells reportedly originated from several hundred expanded graft clones.

This clonotype has more than one count but fewer than ten. Its antigen is not identified. The source was PBMCs, collected before TCRalphabeta/CD19-depleted stem cell transplant. This sequence joins TRBV12-3 or TRBV12-4 and TRBJ2-1; TRBD2 agrees at 8 bases. The receptor was isolated from a girl aged 2 to 10 with congenital amegakaryocytic thrombocytopenia, due to receive a stem cell transplant. The CDR3 here is CASAGGGTYNEQFF. The CDR3 DNA reads TGTGCCAGCGCCGGCGGGGGGACCTACAATGAGCAGTTCTTC.